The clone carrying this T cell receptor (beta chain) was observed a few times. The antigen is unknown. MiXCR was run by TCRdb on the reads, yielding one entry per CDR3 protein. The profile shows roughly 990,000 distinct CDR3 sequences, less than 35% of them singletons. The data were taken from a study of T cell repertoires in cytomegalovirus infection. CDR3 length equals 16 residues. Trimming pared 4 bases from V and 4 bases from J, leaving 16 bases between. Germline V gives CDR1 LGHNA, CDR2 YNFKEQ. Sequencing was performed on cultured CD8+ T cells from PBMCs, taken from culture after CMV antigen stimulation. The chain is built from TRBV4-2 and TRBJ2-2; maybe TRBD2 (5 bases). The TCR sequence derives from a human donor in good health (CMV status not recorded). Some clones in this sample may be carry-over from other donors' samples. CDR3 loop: CASSPLGAPFTGELFF. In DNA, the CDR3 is TGTGCCAGCAGCCCCTTGGGAGCCCCTTTCACCGGGGAGCTGTTTTTT.